The rows below give T cell receptor beta chains drawn from one sample of a study of blood T cells in healthy people across ages. TCRdb reprocessed the 5' RACE reads via MiXCR and lists one record per CDR3 protein. This sample has fewer than 700,000 distinct CDR3 sequences, with 40% to 45% found just once. Sequencing was performed on blood. All receptors come from a man older than 75 in good health. The CDR3 runs from the conserved cysteine through the conserved F or W.

V,CDR3
TRBV2,CASSEEGRHITDTQYF
TRBV28,CASSKTGGSNEQYF
TRBV7-8,CASSLRMAGAQYF
TRBV12-3/TRBV12-4,CASSAGTPGLNTGELFF
TRBV6-1,CASSEGYFQETQYF
TRBV7-8,CASSLTRVSYAFF
TRBV20-1,CSAPDRASGSSYNERFF
TRBV14,CASSQDGREPQHF
TRBV20-1,CSAPRRAGTGAFF
TRBV4-2,CASSRQGATQYF